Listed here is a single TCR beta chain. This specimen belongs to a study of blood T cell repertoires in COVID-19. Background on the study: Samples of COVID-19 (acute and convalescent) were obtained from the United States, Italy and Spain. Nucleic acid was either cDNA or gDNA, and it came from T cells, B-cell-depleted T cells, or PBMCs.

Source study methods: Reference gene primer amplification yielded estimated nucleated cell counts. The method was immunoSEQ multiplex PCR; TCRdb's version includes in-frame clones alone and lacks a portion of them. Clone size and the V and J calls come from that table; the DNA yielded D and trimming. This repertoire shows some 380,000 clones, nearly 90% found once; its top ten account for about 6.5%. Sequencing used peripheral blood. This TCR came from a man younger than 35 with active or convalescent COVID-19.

CDR3 amino acids: CASSFLGVWSTDTQYF. The CDR3, as DNA: TGTGCCAGCAGCTTCCTCGGGGTTTGGAGCACAGATACGCAGTATTTT. The V and J genes are TRBV11-2 and TRBJ2-3; D perhaps matches TRBD2 (5 bases). This CDR3 comprises 16 residues. V gave up 3 bases and J gave up 0 bases, with 13 bases separating them. CDR1 and CDR2 (germline): SGHAT, FQNNGV.